This TCR beta chain was profiled in a study of blood T cell repertoires in COVID-19 (TCRdb year 2020). About the full investigation: The collaborator samples originated in the United States, Italy and Spain and spanned the acute and convalescent phases of COVID-19. The prospective study material was composed of cDNA or gDNA derived from T cells, B-cell-depleted T cells, or PBMCs. Deeply sampled blood TCRbeta repertoires from subjects exposed to, actively infected with, or recovered from COVID-19 were included in the dataset. A freely available public database, intended as a resource for researchers studying the immune response to SARS-CoV-2, is where the repertoires were released. The samples were drawn from two sources: the first 160 participants of the ongoing ImmuneRACE study, and 1,254 subjects contributed by 6 global collaborators. A de-identified subject ID, COVID-19 status, age in years and sex were almost always included in the sample metadata. Where available, HLA class I and class II types were obtained from metadata supplied by the sample provider rather than from assay-based typing.

The collaborating institutions used their own protocols to collect whole blood in K2EDTA tubes. For TCRbeta analysis, collaborators shipped samples as frozen whole blood, isolated PBMCs, or DNA extracted from either of those sample types. The immunoSEQ Assay, a bias-controlled multiplex PCR, was used to amplify TCRbeta CDR3 regions from genomic DNA. As for how the authors treated the data: The number of nucleated cells in each sample was estimated from the amplification of reference gene primers within the assay. Sequence reads were collapsed and filtered to measure the absolute abundance of every unique TCRbeta CDR3 rearrangement. For each sample, productive Simpson clonality was calculated by taking the square root of Simpson's diversity index across productive rearrangements. Entries here come from immuneACCESS through TCRdb and include only in-frame sequences with V and J called. Some clones fail to appear in such tables; in the studies checked, an unresolved V gene covers under half of the shortfall, and the cause of the remainder is unknown. Clone size and V and J calls were adopted from that table, with D and trimming inferred from the DNA. Within this sample are around 80,000 clones, with approximately 80% of them counted one time only. 9.5% to 15% of the sample comes from the top ten.

This clone occurred a few times. Its antigen remains unidentified. Base quality data are lacking; no much larger clone is found one base away. The study at large found these results: How much clinical and demographic metadata was included differed by source and by participant, and the metadata was provided uncurated.

The TCR was taken from a man older than 75 with acute or convalescent COVID-19. Sequencing was carried out using peripheral blood.

Here is the DNA: TGTGCCATCAGTGCCCGAACGTCGACTACGAACACTGAAGCTTTCTTT. It is translated as CAISARTSTTNTEAFF. The chain is encoded by TRBV10-3 joined to TRBJ1-1; the D gene is unclear. The CDR3, cysteine through phenylalanine, is 16 amino acids long. The kept DNA is CDR3 alone, 48 bases in frame from the first base. CDR1 and CDR2 (ENHRY, SYGVKD) derive from the germline V gene. A distance of 16 bases separates the germline ends of V and J, which lose 4 bases and 1 base respectively.